This T cell receptor (beta chain) was identified during a study of regulatory T cells in long-lasting Graves disease. The overall study: Treatment with antithyroid drugs for over 5 years, together with positive TSH receptor antibodies, meant persistent Graves' disease.

Documented time point: persistent/refractory GD, antithyroid drugs over 5 years with positive TRAb. The TCR library used RNA extracted from PBMCs. The authors built TCR beta libraries using iRepertoire HTBI primers and Arm-PCR of CDR3 regions. A single record per CDR3 protein comes from TCRdb applying MiXCR to the multiplex PCR reads. The sample consists of a few hundred thousand distinct CDR3 sequences, around a fifth of them appearing once. The germline V gene encodes CDR1 LNHDA and CDR2 SQIVND (reference sequence). Trimming stripped 2 bases from V and 7 bases from J, with 13 bases between. The CDR3 extends over 14 amino acids.

The receptor was isolated from a female donor with Graves disease. The J gene is TRBJ2-3, the V gene TRBV19; tentatively, D is TRBD1 (6 bases). The material sequenced was peripheral blood mononuclear cells (PBMCs), taken when the disease was refractory, from a patient treated with antithyroid drugs. The CDR3, as DNA: TGTGCCAGTAGTATACTACAGGGTCCTAATACGCAGTATTTT. It specifies CASSILQGPNTQYF.